The present entry profiles one TCR beta chain with its context. No antigen is known for it. Germline CDR1 and CDR2: MNHNS and SASEGT. Losses at the gene ends were 10 bases for V and 8 bases for J; bases not matched to a gene: 11. This CDR3 region has 14 residues. Repertoires were generated with immunoSEQ multiplex PCR, while TCRdb's copy carries only in-frame clones and drops some. Seen here are tens of thousands of clones, almost 70% observed once, and the top ten hold 4.5% to 6%. The data originate from a study of CD4+ T cells in melanoma. Study-wide results and caveats: A reported correlation linked neoantigen-specific CD4+ T cells to CD8+, macrophage and B cell function. Diverse differentiation states were reported for melanoma neoantigen-specific CD4+ T cells.

This chain links TRBV6-1 with TRBJ1-6; 7 bases are a match to TRBD1. The clonotype originates from a human donor with melanoma. The material sequenced was tumor tissue. The CDR3, as DNA: TGTGCCACACACAGGGGATGGGACGATTCACCCCTCCACTTT. Its protein is CATHRGWDDSPLHF.